This T cell receptor (beta chain) appears in the sequencing data of a study of Graves' ophthalmopathy and Graves' hyperthyroidism. The TCR beta CDR3 regions underwent amplification from RNA transcripts. The first round was an RT-PCR with HTBI primers, and the second round was a multiplex PCR. In TCRdb, the multiplex PCR reads were re-called with MiXCR into one record per CDR3 protein. This sample has about 600,000 distinct CDR3 sequences, with roughly 40% found just once. CDR1 MNHEY and CDR2 SMNVEV come from the germline V gene (reference sequence). This CDR3 is built from 14 residues. Deletions cut 5 bases from V and 9 bases from J, with 19 bases between. As regards this clonotype: Antigen: not known.

Whole-study results and caveats: A 13-signature model separated ophthalmopathy from stable hyperthyroidism, just over 85% sensitivity, about 81% specificity.

Excluded were patients with other autoimmune diseases, uncontrolled infections, pregnancy or lactation. Each diagnosis was determined on the basis of clinical symptoms, serum thyroxine, TRAb, thyroid ultrasound and orbital computed tomography. The sequenced sample was peripheral blood or thyroid tissue (not recorded which). J is TRBJ2-5 and V is TRBV27; D may match TRBD1 or TRBD2 (6 bases each). This sequence originates from an adult man with Graves' hyperthyroidism. The CDR3 sequence: CASSRPGVGEAQYF. The CDR3, as DNA: TGTGCCAGCAGTCGTCCAGGGGTTGGGGAGGCCCAGTACTTC.